Shown below are 16 T cell receptor beta chains from a single sample sequenced in a study of T cell changes during pregnancy in multiple sclerosis. The data were produced by immunoSEQ multiplex PCR, yet TCRdb's version contains in-frame clones alone and is incomplete. Here the sample spans approximately 35,000 clones, around 92% being singletons. The sequenced sample consisted of PBMCs (not recorded whether the cells were cultured). The receptors derive from a female donor with multiple sclerosis, enrolled in a pregnancy study.

This clone came up once. The V and J genes are TRBV19 and TRBJ1-5, with a possible D match to TRBD1 (6 bases). This CDR3 contains 13 residues. Between the trimmed V and J ends, which lost 4 bases and 3 bases, there was a span of 7 bases. From germline, CDR1 is LNHDA and CDR2 SQIVND (reference sequence). CDR3 in amino acids: CASSRTVNQPQHF. The DNA for the CDR3 is TGTGCCAGTAGTAGGACAGTCAATCAGCCCCAGCATTTT.

CDR3 sequence reads: CASSPPVQYGYTF. The CDR3 region has the DNA TGTGCCAGCTCACCACCAGTGCAGTATGGCTACACCTTC. The V gene is TRBV18, the J gene TRBJ1-2; no firm D call. Deletions cut 0 bases from V and 5 bases from J, with 7 bases between. From germline, CDR1 is KGHSH and CDR2 LQKENI. CDR3 length equals 13 residues.

About this clone: At one of its ends the junction is not consistent with the germline gene, which may arise from a read error. The rearrangement uses TRBV18 and TRBJ2-7; 10 nucleotides agree with TRBD1. CDR3 length equals 14 residues. The germline V gene encodes CDR1 KGHSH and CDR2 LQKENI. The CDR3 DNA follows: TGTGCCAGCTCCTTGACAGGGGGCTCCTCCGAGCAGTACTTC. It is translated as CASSLTGGSSEQYF.

The chain combines TRBV6-1 with TRBJ1-4; tentatively, D is TRBD1 (5 bases). Germline CDR1 MNHNS, CDR2 SASEGT. The V end lost 6 bases, the J end lost 7 bases, and 18 bases lay between the germline ends. The CDR3 is 15 amino acids. The CDR3 region has the DNA TGTGCCAGCAGGGTGGAAGGGGATCTTGGTGAAAAACTGTTTTTT. Its protein is CASRVEGDLGEKLFF.

This clone was detected once. The chain recombines TRBV6-1 with TRBJ2-7, with D possibly being TRBD1 or TRBD2 (5 bases each). Germline V gene sequence: CDR1 MNHNS, CDR2 SASEGT. The V end lost 2 bases, the J end lost 0 bases, and 11 bases lay between the germline ends. The CDR3 loop spans 15 amino acids. The CDR3, as DNA: TGTGCCAGCAGTGAACCGGGACGGAGCTCCTACGAGCAGTACTTC. This gives the protein CASSEPGRSSYEQYF.

The chain combines TRBV2 with TRBJ1-2, with a possible D match to TRBD1 (6 bases). CDR1 is SNHLY, CDR2 FYNNEI, per germline. The CDR3 length is 12 residues. V gave up 8 bases and J gave up 8 bases, with 15 bases separating them. CDR3 residues: CASVDEDRGYTF. CDR3 sequence (DNA): TGTGCCAGCGTGGACGAGGACAGAGGCTACACCTTC. The whole variable domain, remainder taken from reference TRBV2 and TRBJ1-2, is EPEVTQTPSHQVTQMGQEVILRCVPISNHLYFYWYRQILGQKVEFLVSFYNNEISEKSEIFDDQFSVERPDGSNFTLKIRSTKLEDSAMYFCASVDEDRGYTFGSGTRLTVV.

The chain combines TRBV7-6 with TRBJ2-3; 8 nucleotides agree with TRBD2. CDR1 is SGHVS, CDR2 FNYEAQ, per germline. Trimming removed 0 bases from V and 3 bases from J; junction bases left unmatched: 14. The CDR3 covers 19 residues. The CDR3: CASSLAVTSAAKPTDTQYF. CDR3 coding DNA: TGTGCCAGCAGCTTAGCCGTGACTAGCGCCGCGAAACCGACAGATACGCAGTATTTT.

The chain links TRBV19 to TRBJ2-7; the D gene could be TRBD1 or TRBD2 (5 bases each). There are 15 residues in the CDR3. Germline V gene lookup returns CDR1 LNHDA and CDR2 SQIVND (reference sequence). The V and J ends lost 1 base and 1 base respectively, with 11 bases between them. The CDR3 bases are TGTGCCAGTAGTATAGTGGGGACGGGATCCTACGAGCAGTACTTC. This translates into CASSIVGTGSYEQYF.

The chain combines TRBV5-1 with TRBJ2-1, with 10 nucleotides matching TRBD2. The CDR3 is 15 residues long. V lost 2 bases, J lost 7 bases, and 6 bases stayed unmatched. Germline V lookup: CDR1 SGHRS, CDR2 YFSETQ. The CDR3 coding sequence is TGCGCCAGCAGCTTTCTAGCGGGAGTTGAGAATGAGCAGTTCTTC. This codes for CASSFLAGVENEQFF.

The gene calls are TRBV30 and TRBJ1-1, with D possibly matching TRBD1 (6 bases). The CDR3 runs to 14 residues. Trimming removed 4 bases at V and 1 base at J, with 13 bases between. Germline CDR1 is GTSNPN and CDR2 is SVGIG (reference sequence). The CDR3 DNA follows: TGTGCCTGGAAAGGGGGTGACAGGAACACTGAAGCTTTCTTT. It yields the protein CAWKGGDRNTEAFF.

Worth noting for this clone: The junction differs from germline at one of its ends, possibly a read error. The chain recombines TRBV6-6 with TRBJ2-7; 7 bases map to TRBD1. This CDR3 is built from 9 residues. The germline gives CDR1 MNHNY, CDR2 SVGAGI (reference sequence). In nucleotides, the CDR3 is TGTGCCAGCAGTTCGGACAGGCCCTTC. As protein: CASSSDRPF.

The chain combines TRBV21-1 with TRBJ1-1. TRBV21-1 is marked as a pseudogene. This CDR3 spans 13 amino acids. The CDR3 sequence: CASSPRASPQAFF. CDR3 nucleotides: TGTGCCAGCAGCCCCCGGGCTAGTCCACAAGCTTTCTTT.

This chain connects TRBV27 to TRBJ2-2; TRBD1 agrees at 8 bases. CDR3 length: 17 residues. Germline trimming cut 3 bases from V and 4 bases from J; bases unmatched to any gene: 10. CDR1 is MNHEY and CDR2 is SMNVEV in the germline V gene (reference sequence). The CDR3 reads CASSFRLQGEATGELFF. CDR3 nucleotides: TGTGCCAGCAGTTTCCGGTTACAGGGGGAAGCCACCGGGGAGCTGTTTTTT.

This chain links TRBV5-1 with TRBJ2-7; 9 bases agree with TRBD1. Per the germline V gene, CDR1 is SGHRS and CDR2 is YFSETQ. This CDR3 contains 14 residues. V lost 4 bases and J lost 1; bases outside the gene matches: 3. Here the CDR3 reads CASSAGTGSYEQYF. CDR3 in DNA: TGCGCCAGCAGCGCCGGGACAGGGTCCTACGAGCAGTACTTC.

The chain links TRBV7-9 to TRBJ2-2, with D perhaps matching TRBD1 (6 bases). V was trimmed by 7 bases and J by 0 bases, leaving 15 bases between them. In germline, CDR1 is SEHNR, CDR2 FQNEAQ (reference sequence). CDR3 length equals 16 residues. The CDR3 nucleotides are TGTGCCAGCACATTGGTGGCAGGGGCGAACACCGGGGAGCTGTTTTTT. Translated: CASTLVAGANTGELFF. Together with reference TRBV7-9 and TRBJ2-2, the CDR3 gives the full variable domain: DTGVSQNPRHKITKRGQNVTFRCDPISEHNRLYWYRQTLGQGPEFLTYFQNEAQLEKSRLLSDRFSAERPKGSFSTLEIQRTEQGDSAMYLCASTLVAGANTGELFFGEGSRLTVL.

The chain combines TRBV7-9 with TRBJ1-2, with 7 bases matching TRBD1. Germline V CDR1 and CDR2: SEHNR, FQNEAQ (reference sequence). V trimming: 4 bases; J trimming: 4 bases; junction bases outside the gene matches: 15. CDR3 length: 17 amino acids. DNA of the CDR3: TGTGCCAGCAGCTCGTACAATCCGGGACAGAAGACCTATGGCTACACCTTC. This codes for CASSSYNPGQKTYGYTF.